This TCR beta chain was profiled in a study of CD8 T cells in ankylosing spondylitis. TCRdb reanalysed the 5' RACE reads using MiXCR and keeps one entry per CDR3 protein. The sample lists around 210,000 distinct CDR3 sequences; roughly 8.2% were seen once. Germline loops: CDR1 KGHDR, CDR2 SFDVKD. V shed 7 bases and J 7 bases; nucleotides not matched to a gene: 21. The CDR3 is 18 residues long. V is TRBV24-1 and J is TRBJ2-1; 7 nucleotides agree with TRBD2. Specimen: blood, either unsorted or a sorted T cell fraction (not recorded which). The receptor's source is a female donor with ankylosing spondylitis or in good health (not recorded which). CDR3 region: CATSPTVTGEGLGNEQFF. Here the CDR3 DNA reads TGTGCCACCAGCCCCACAGTCACGGGGGAGGGCCTCGGGAATGAGCAGTTCTTC.